This T cell receptor (beta chain) was recovered during a study of post-analysis software for immune sequencing data. Study information: Both relapsing-remitting and secondary progressive multiple sclerosis featured among the disease courses, as did progressive-relapsing multiple sclerosis. Study outcomes and limitations: Five or six TRBV segments, TRBV5-6, TRBV5-1 and TRBV20-1 among them, were found more frequent in patients than controls. Samples sharing a preparation batch grouped tightly together when assessed by F measure.

TCR beta cDNA libraries had unique molecular identifiers. Approximately 500,000 cDNA molecules were obtained per 1 to 10 million input T cells. TCRdb recomputed calls from the PCR reads with MiXCR, one row per CDR3 protein. Here the sample spans approximately 730,000 distinct CDR3 sequences, roughly 30% being singletons. This clonotype was observed a handful of times. Its cognate antigen is unknown. Germline assignment: CDR1 MNHEY and CDR2 SVGAGI. With 4 bases clipped from V and 4 bases from J, the junction kept 10 bases outside the gene matches. This CDR3 contains 15 residues. J is TRBJ2-7 and V is TRBV6-5, with TRBD1 identical over 7 bases. The clonotype comes from a girl aged 5-17 years with multiple sclerosis. The sequenced material came from blood. The DNA for the CDR3 is TGTGCCAGCAGTTCCCGACAGGGTTCAGGGTACGAGCAGTACTTC. Its translation: CASSSRQGSGYEQYF.